This T cell receptor beta chain was obtained from a study of blood T cell repertoires in COVID-19. Produced via immunoSEQ multiplex PCR; TCRdb's table is partial and in-frame only. The table lists fewer than 250,000 clones, about four fifths of them singletons. V was clipped by 3 bases and J by 4 bases, with 9 bases between them. The CDR3 covers 13 residues. Germline V gene sequence: CDR1 SGHTA, CDR2 FQGNSA. The receptor was isolated from a woman aged 45-65 years with acute COVID-19. The sequenced material came from PBMCs or T cells enriched from blood (not recorded which). The J gene is TRBJ1-2, the V gene TRBV7-2; D ambiguous. The CDR3, as DNA: TGTGCCAGCAGCTTCTCTTCCGGCTATGGCTACACCTTC. It yields the protein CASSFSSGYGYTF.